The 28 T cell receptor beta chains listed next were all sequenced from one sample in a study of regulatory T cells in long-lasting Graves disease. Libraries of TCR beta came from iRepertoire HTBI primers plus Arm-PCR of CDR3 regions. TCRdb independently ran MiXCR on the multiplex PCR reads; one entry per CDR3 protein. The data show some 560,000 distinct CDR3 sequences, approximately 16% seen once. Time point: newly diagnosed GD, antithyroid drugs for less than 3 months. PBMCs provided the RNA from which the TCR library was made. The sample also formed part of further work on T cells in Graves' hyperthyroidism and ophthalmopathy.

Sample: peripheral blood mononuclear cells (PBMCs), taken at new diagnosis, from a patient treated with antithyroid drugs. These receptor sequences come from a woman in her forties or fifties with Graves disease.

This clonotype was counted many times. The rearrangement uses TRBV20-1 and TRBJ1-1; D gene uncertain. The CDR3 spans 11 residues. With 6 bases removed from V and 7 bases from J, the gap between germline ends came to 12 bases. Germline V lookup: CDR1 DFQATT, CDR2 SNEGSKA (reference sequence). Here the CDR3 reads CSAPSGSEAFF. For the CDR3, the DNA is TGCAGTGCCCCTTCCGGGAGTGAAGCTTTCTTT.

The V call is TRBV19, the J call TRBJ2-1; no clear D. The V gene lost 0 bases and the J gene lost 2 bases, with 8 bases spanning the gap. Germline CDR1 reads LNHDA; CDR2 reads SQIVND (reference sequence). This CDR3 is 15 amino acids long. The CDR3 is CASSIEYRTYNEQFF. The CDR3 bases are TGTGCCAGTAGTATAGAGTATAGGACCTACAATGAGCAGTTCTTC.

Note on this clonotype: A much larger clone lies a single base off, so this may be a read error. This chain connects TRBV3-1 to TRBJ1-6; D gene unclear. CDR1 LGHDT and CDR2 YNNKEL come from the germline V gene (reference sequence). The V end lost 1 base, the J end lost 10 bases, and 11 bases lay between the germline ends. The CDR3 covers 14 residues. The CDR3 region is CASSQVGQDSPLHF. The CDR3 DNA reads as TGTGCCAGCAGCCAAGTTGGCCAGGACTCACCCCTCCACTTT.

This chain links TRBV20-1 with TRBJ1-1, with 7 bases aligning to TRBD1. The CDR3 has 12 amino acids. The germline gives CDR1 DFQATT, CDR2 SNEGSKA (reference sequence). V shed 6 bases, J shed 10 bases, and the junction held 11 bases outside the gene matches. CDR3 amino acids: CSASKGASGAFF. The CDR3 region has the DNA TGCAGTGCATCAAAGGGGGCCAGTGGAGCTTTCTTT.

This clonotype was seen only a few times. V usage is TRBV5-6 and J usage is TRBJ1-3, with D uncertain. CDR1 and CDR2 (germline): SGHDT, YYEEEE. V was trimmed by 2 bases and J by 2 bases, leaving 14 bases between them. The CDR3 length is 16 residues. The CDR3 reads CASSFLSLTPGNTIYF. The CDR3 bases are TGTGCCAGCAGCTTCCTGTCCCTAACCCCTGGAAACACCATATATTTT.

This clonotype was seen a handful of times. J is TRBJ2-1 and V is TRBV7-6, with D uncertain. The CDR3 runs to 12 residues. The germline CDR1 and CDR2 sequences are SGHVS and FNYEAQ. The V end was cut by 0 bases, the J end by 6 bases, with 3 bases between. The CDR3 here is CASSLAFNEQFF. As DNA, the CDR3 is TGTGCCAGCAGCTTAGCGTTCAATGAGCAGTTCTTC.

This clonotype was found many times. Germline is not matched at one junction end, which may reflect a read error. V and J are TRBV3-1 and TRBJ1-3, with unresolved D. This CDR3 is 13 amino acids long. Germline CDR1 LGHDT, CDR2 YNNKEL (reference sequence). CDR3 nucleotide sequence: TGTGCCAGCAGCCAAGGCAGTCGGGAAGCCGGAGATTTT. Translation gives CASSQGSREAGDF.

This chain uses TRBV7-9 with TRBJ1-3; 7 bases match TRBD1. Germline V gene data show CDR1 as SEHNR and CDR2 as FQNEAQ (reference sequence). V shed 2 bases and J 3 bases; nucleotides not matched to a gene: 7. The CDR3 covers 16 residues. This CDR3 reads CASSLRIGGIGNTIYF. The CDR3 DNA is TGTGCCAGCAGCTTAAGGATAGGGGGCATTGGAAACACCATATATTTT. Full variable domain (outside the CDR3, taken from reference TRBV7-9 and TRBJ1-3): DTGVSQNPRHKITKRGQNVTFRCDPISEHNRLYWYRQTLGQGPEFLTYFQNEAQLEKSRLLSDRFSAERPKGSFSTLEIQRTEQGDSAMYLCASSLRIGGIGNTIYFGEGSWLTVV.

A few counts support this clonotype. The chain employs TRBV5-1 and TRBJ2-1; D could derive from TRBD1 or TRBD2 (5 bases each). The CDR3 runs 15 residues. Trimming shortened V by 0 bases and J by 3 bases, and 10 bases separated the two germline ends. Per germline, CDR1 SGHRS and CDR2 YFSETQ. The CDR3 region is CASSLGGSFYNEQFF. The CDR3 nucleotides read TGCGCCAGCAGCTTGGGGGGGTCCTTCTACAATGAGCAGTTCTTC.

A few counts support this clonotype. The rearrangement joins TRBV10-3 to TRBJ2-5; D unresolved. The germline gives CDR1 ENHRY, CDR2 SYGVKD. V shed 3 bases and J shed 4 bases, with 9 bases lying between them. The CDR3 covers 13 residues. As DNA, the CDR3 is TGTGCCATCAGTGATGATATCGCAGAGACCCAGTACTTC. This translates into CAISDDIAETQYF.

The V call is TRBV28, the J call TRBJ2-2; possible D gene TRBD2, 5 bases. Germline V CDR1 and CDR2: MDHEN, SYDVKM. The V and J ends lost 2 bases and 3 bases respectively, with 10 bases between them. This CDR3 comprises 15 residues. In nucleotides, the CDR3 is TGTGCCAGCAGTTTAGGGGAGACTTACACCGGGGAGCTGTTTTTT. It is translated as CASSLGETYTGELFF.

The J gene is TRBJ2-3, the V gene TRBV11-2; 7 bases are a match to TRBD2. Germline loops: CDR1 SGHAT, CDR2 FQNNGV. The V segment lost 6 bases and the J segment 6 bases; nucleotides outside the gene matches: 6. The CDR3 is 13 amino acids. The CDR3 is CASRATSLDTQYF. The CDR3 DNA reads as TGTGCCAGCAGGGCGACTAGCTTGGATACGCAGTATTTT.

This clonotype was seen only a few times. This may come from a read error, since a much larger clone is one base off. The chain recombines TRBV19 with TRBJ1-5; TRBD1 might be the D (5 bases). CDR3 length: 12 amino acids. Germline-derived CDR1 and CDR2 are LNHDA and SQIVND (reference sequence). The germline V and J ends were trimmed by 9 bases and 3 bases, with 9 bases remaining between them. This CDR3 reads CASNRFNQPQHF. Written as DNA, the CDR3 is TGTGCCAGCAACAGGTTCAATCAGCCCCAGCATTTT.

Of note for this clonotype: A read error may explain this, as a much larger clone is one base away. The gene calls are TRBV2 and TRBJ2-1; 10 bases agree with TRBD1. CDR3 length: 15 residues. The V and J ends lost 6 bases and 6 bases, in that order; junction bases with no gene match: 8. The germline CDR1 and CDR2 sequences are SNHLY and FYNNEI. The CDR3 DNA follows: TGTGCCAGCAGCCTCCGGGACAGGGGTTTCAATGAGCAGTTCTTC. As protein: CASSLRDRGFNEQFF.

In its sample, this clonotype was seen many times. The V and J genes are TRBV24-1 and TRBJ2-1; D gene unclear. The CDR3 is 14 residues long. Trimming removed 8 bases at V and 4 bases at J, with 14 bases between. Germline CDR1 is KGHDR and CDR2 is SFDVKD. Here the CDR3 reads CATKGNQLYNEQFF. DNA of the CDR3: TGTGCCACCAAGGGCAACCAGCTTTACAATGAGCAGTTCTTC.

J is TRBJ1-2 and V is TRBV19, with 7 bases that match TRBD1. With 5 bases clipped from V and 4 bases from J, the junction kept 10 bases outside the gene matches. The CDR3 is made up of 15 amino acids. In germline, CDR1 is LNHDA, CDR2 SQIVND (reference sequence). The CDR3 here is CASSPRGQDIYGYTF. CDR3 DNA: TGTGCCAGTAGTCCCCGCGGACAGGACATCTATGGCTACACCTTC.

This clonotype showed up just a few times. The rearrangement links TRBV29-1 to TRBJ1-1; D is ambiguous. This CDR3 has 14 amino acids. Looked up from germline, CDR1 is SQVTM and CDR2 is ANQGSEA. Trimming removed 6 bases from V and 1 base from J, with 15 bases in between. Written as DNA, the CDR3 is TGCAGCGTCGCCGAGAGCTACTCGAACACTGAAGCTTTCTTT. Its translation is CSVAESYSNTEAFF.

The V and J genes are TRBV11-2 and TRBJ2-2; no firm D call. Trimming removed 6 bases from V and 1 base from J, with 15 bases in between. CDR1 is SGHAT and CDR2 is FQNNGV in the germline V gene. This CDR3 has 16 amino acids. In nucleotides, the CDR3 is TGTGCCAGCAGTCGCCATGCAGGTCTGAACACCGGGGAGCTGTTTTTT. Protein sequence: CASSRHAGLNTGELFF.

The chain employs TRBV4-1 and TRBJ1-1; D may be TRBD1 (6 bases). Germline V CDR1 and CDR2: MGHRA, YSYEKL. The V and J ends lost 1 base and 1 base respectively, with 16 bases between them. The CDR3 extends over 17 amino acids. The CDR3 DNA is TGCGCCAGCAGCCAAGGGGGCCTCAGGGGAAGGAACACTGAAGCTTTCTTT. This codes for CASSQGGLRGRNTEAFF.

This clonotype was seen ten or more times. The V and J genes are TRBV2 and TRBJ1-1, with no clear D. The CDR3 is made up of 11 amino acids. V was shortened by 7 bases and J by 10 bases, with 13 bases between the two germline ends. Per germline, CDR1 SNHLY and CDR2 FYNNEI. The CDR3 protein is CASKLELVAFF. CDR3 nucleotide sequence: TGTGCCAGCAAGTTGGAATTGGTAGCTTTCTTT.

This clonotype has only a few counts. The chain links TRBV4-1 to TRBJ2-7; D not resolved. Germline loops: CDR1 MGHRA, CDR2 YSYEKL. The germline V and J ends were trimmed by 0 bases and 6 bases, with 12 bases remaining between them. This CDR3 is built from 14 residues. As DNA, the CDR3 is TGCGCCAGCAGCCAAGAGCCGGTGTTCGCCGAGCAGTACTTC. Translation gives CASSQEPVFAEQYF.

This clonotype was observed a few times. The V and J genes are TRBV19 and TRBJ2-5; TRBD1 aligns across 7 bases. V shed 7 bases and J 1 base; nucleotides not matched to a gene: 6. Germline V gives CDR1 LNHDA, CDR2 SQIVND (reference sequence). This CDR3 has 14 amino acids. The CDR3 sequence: CASTPGTAQETQYF. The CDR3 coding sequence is TGTGCCAGTACCCCAGGGACAGCCCAAGAGACCCAGTACTTC.

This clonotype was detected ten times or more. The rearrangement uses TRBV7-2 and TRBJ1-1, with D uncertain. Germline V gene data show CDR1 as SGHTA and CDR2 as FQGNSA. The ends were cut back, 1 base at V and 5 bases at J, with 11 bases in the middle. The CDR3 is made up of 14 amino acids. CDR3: CASSLGAYVTEAFF. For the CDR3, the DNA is TGTGCCAGCAGCTTAGGCGCCTACGTTACTGAAGCTTTCTTT.

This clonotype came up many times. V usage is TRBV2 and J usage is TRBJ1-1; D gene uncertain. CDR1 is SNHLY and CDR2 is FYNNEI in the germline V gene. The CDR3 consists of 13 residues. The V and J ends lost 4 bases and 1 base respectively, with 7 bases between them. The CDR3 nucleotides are TGTGCCAGCAGTGCGGAAGGGAACACTGAAGCTTTCTTT. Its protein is CASSAEGNTEAFF. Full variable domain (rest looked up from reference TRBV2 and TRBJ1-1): EPEVTQTPSHQVTQMGQEVILRCVPISNHLYFYWYRQILGQKVEFLVSFYNNEISEKSEIFDDQFSVERPDGSNFTLKIRSTKLEDSAMYFCASSAEGNTEAFFGQGTRLTVV.

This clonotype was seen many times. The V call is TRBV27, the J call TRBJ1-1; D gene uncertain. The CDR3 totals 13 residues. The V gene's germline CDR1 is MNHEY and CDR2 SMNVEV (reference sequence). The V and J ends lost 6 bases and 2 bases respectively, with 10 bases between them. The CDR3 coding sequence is TGTGCCAGCAGATCCCCGGGCAACACTGAAGCTTTCTTT. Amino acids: CASRSPGNTEAFF.

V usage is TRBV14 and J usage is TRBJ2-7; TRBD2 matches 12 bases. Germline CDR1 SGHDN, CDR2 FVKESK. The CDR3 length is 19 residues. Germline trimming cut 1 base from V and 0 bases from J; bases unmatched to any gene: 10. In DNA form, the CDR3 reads TGTGCCAGCAGCCAAGTTGGGCTAGCGGGGGGGCCGGGCTCCTACGAGCAGTACTTC. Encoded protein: CASSQVGLAGGPGSYEQYF. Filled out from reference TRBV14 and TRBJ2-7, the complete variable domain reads EAGVTQFPSHSVIEKGQTVTLRCDPISGHDNLYWYRRVMGKEIKFLLHFVKESKQDESGMPNNRFLAERTGGTYSTLKVQPAELEDSGVYFCASSQVGLAGGPGSYEQYFGPGTRLTVT.

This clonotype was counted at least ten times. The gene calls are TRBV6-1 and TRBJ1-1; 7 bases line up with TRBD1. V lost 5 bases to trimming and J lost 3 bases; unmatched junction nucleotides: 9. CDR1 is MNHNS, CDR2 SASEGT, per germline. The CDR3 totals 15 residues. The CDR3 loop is CASSTSTGLDTEAFF. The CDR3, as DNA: TGTGCCAGCAGTACATCGACAGGGCTTGACACTGAAGCTTTCTTT.

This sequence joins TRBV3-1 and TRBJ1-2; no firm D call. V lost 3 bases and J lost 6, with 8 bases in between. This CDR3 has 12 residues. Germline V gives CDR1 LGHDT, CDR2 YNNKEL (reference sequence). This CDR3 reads CASSQRTDGYTF. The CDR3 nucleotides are TGTGCCAGCAGCCAGAGAACCGATGGCTACACCTTC.